The source of this T cell receptor (beta chain) is a study of OX40 agonist ivuxolimab in advanced cancers. About the full investigation: Ivuxolimab was an agonistic, fully human IgG2 monoclonal antibody directed against OX40 (CD134), a costimulatory receptor. Of the approximately 54 patients in dose escalation, about 19 had hepatocellular carcinoma, some 15 had melanoma, 9 had renal cell carcinoma and 9 had head and neck cancer. Prior anti-PD-1, anti-PD-L1 or anti-CTLA-4 therapy was permitted, and about 40% of dose-escalation patients had received checkpoint inhibitors. Intravenous ivuxolimab was administered to patients every 2 weeks at six dose levels: 0.01, 0.1, 0.3, 1.5, 3 and 10 mg/kg. Partial responses were achieved by three dose-escalation patients, of whom one had hepatocellular carcinoma and two had cutaneous melanoma. In the dose-escalation cohort, around 80% of patients were male, and the mean age was roughly 56 years with a range of roughly 20 to 85. The point of sequencing TCRbeta in the periphery was to test whether ivuxolimab changed TCR sequence diversity and drove clonal T-cell expansion. The paper reports the monotherapy dose-escalation portion (N of about 47 patients) of the phase I ivuxolimab trial. Summary of the overall study and its limitations: Clonal expansion of both CD4+ and CD8+ blood T cells was observed from baseline to week 6 at doses 0.1 to 3.0 mg/kg. Low levels of normalized T-cell clonal expansion were also seen in some nonresponding patients. After ivuxolimab, expanded clones were on average more numerous among CD8+ T cells than among CD4+ T cells. The antigen specificity of the clonally expanded peripheral T cells was not determined. In the 0.1-3.0 mg/kg groups, partial responders were among the patients with the lowest normalized peripheral clonal expansion, particularly in CD8+ T cells.

The CDR3 sequence holds 14 residues, the cysteine and phenylalanine included. The retained sequence is limited to the CDR3, 42 bases, with the frame set at the first base. V is cut back by 10 bases and J by 9 bases, with 12 bases in the junction unmatched. As encoded in the germline V gene, CDR1 is MNHEY while CDR2 is SVGAGI. With respect to this clone: Its antigen is currently not known. The input lacks base qualities; no much larger clone sits a single base away.

Genomic DNA was isolated from the sorted cells so that the TCRbeta CDR3 region could be sequenced. The immunoSEQ Assay was used to sequence the TCRbeta CDR3 regions. TCRdb re-hosts the immuneACCESS table, in-frame sequences only. Its copies lack some clones; in the studies checked, an unresolved V gene accounts for under half of them, and the cause for the rest is not known. The sample table records some 19,000 clones; about 88% of these occur just once. The top ten clones comprise 50% of the sample. Patients with a history of autoimmune disease or receiving systemic immunosuppression were excluded from the trial. Peripheral blood for TCR sequencing was collected from all dose cohorts at baseline, on cycle 4 day 1, and on cycle 7 day 1. Samples were obtained from an open-label, multicenter, first-in-human phase I dose-escalation trial of ivuxolimab. Adults with locally advanced or metastatic melanoma, renal cell carcinoma, hepatocellular carcinoma or head and neck squamous cell carcinoma were enrolled in the trial. CD4+ and CD8+ T cells were sorted separately from peripheral blood before TCR sequencing.

The sample in question was CD4+ or CD8+ T cells sorted from blood, obtained in a trial of the OX40 agonist ivuxolimab. The origin of this receptor is an adult with an advanced solid tumor such as melanoma, head and neck, liver or kidney cancer. The rearranged chain carries TRBV6-5 and TRBJ1-5, and 10 bases in between align with TRBD1. CDR3 protein: CATSGTGALPPQHF. The DNA sequence is given as TGTGCCACCTCAGGGACAGGGGCCCTCCCGCCCCAGCATTTT.